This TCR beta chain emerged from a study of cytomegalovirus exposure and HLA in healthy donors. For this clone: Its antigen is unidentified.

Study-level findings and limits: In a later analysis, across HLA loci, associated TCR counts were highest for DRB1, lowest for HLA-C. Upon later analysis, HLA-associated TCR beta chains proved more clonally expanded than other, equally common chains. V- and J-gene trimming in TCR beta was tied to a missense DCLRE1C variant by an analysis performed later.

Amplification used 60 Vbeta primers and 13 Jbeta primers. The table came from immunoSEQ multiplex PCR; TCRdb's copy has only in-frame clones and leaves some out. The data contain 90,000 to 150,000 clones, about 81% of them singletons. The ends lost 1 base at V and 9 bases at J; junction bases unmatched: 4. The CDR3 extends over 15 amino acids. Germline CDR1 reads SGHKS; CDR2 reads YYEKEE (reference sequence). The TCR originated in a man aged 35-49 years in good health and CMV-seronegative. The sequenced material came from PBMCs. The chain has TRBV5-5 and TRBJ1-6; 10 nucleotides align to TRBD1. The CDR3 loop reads CASSLPTGGGSPLHF. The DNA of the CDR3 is TGTGCCAGCAGCTTGCCGACAGGGGGCGGTTCACCCCTCCACTTT.